What follows are 24 T cell receptor beta chains derived from one specimen sequenced in a study of cytomegalovirus exposure and HLA in healthy donors. Primers: 60 Vbeta forward and 13 Jbeta reverse. Some clones are missing from TCRdb's copy, which holds only in-frame ones; the method was immunoSEQ multiplex PCR. The sample lists 190,000 or so clones; 75% to 85% were seen once. Sample: PBMCs. Receptors were obtained from a male donor in good health and CMV-seropositive.

The V and J genes are TRBV5-3 and TRBJ2-7, with no clear D. TRBV5-3 is filed as an ORF, its function uncertain. This CDR3 contains 12 residues. V shed 3 bases and J shed 5 bases, with 9 bases lying between them. The CDR3 here is CARSYSSDEQYF. The CDR3 DNA reads TGTGCCAGAAGCTACTCATCGGACGAGCAGTACTTC.

The chain couples TRBV4-2 to TRBJ2-1, with a possible D match to TRBD1 (6 bases). V gave up 0 bases and J gave up 7 bases, with 19 bases separating them. CDR1 LGHNA and CDR2 YNFKEQ come from the germline V gene. The CDR3 is 17 amino acids. The DNA for the CDR3 is TGTGCCAGCAGCCAAGAATCGGGCAGGGGCACTCCGAATGAGCAGTTCTTC. Amino acids: CASSQESGRGTPNEQFF.

The rearrangement joins TRBV7-3 to TRBJ2-2; tentatively, D is TRBD2 (5 bases). CDR3 length equals 15 residues. Between the trimmed V and J ends, which lost 0 bases and 0 bases, there was a span of 5 bases. Germline-derived CDR1 and CDR2 are SGHTA and FQGTGA. CDR3 coding DNA: TGTGCCAGCAGCTTAACTAGCGCGAACACCGGGGAGCTGTTTTTT. Its translation: CASSLTSANTGELFF.

This chain connects TRBV19 to TRBJ1-1; D is possibly TRBD1 (5 bases). The CDR3 runs 13 residues. V was pared by 10 bases and J by 2 bases, with 14 bases between. The germline V gene has CDR1 LNHDA and CDR2 SQIVND (reference sequence). The CDR3 DNA follows: TGTGCCACCGCCACAGGCGCCAACACTGAAGCTTTCTTT. Protein sequence: CATATGANTEAFF.

This clone was detected only once. This chain links TRBV18 with TRBJ1-2, with 7 nucleotides matching TRBD1. Germline V gives CDR1 KGHSH, CDR2 LQKENI. The CDR3 extends over 15 amino acids. The V segment lost 1 base and the J segment 8 bases; nucleotides outside the gene matches: 10. CDR3 DNA sequence: TGTGCCAGCTCACCACTCGACAGGGATAAGAGGGGCTACACCTTC. Amino acid sequence: CASSPLDRDKRGYTF.

V and J are TRBV11-2 and TRBJ2-1, with D possibly TRBD2 on 5 matching bases. Trimming pared 5 bases from V and 8 bases from J, leaving 19 bases between. CDR1 and CDR2 from the germline V gene are SGHAT and FQNNGV. The CDR3 totals 15 residues. The CDR3 spells CASSLLPGLRDEQFF. The CDR3 region has the DNA TGTGCCAGCAGCCTACTACCCGGACTGAGGGATGAGCAGTTCTTC.

The chain joins TRBV9 to TRBJ1-3; maybe TRBD1 (5 bases). The CDR3 loop spans 16 amino acids. From germline, CDR1 is SGDLS and CDR2 YYNGEE. Trimming pared 0 bases from V and 4 bases from J, leaving 14 bases between. The CDR3 reads CASSVATGGLGNTIYF. In DNA form, the CDR3 reads TGTGCCAGCAGCGTAGCTACGGGGGGTCTAGGAAACACCATATATTTT.

This sequence joins TRBV5-5 and TRBJ1-4; 7 nucleotides align to TRBD1. V lost 4 bases and J lost 5; bases outside the gene matches: 5. Germline CDR1 is SGHKS and CDR2 is YYEKEE (reference sequence). The CDR3 runs 14 residues. CDR3 loop: CASSATGRNEKLFF. The CDR3 DNA reads TGTGCCAGCAGCGCGACAGGGAGGAATGAAAAACTGTTTTTT. Variable domain in full (rest from reference TRBV5-5 and TRBJ1-4): DAGVTQSPTHLIKTRGQQVTLRCSPISGHKSVSWYQQVLGQGPQFIFQYYEKEERGRGNFPDRFSARQFPNYSSELNVNALLLGDSALYLCASSATGRNEKLFFGSGTQLSVL.

The chain employs TRBV30 and TRBJ2-7; 14 nucleotides align to TRBD2. CDR3 length: 14 amino acids. Germline loops: CDR1 GTSNPN, CDR2 SVGIG (reference sequence). Trimming took 7 bases from V and 6 from J; bases not matched to a gene: 8. CDR3 bases: TGTGCCTCGGGACTAGCGGGAGTGTTAAGCGAGCAGTACTTC. Translated: CASGLAGVLSEQYF.

Only one count was recorded for this clone. The rearrangement links TRBV27 to TRBJ2-3; no clear D. Germline loops: CDR1 MNHEY, CDR2 SMNVEV (reference sequence). This CDR3 contains 13 residues. V shed 4 bases and J shed 2 bases, with 7 bases lying between them. For the CDR3, the DNA is TGTGCCAGCAGTTCCTCCTACACAGATACGCAGTATTTT. Protein product: CASSSSYTDTQYF.

This chain's CDR3 is CASSIEAGLQHF. CDR3 sequence (DNA): TGTGCCAGTAGTATTGAGGCGGGATTACAGCATTTT. The chain carries TRBV19 and TRBJ1-5; D is undetermined. Per the germline V gene, CDR1 is LNHDA and CDR2 is SQIVND (reference sequence). The CDR3 runs to 12 residues. The germline V and J ends were trimmed by 3 bases and 13 bases, with 13 bases remaining between them.

CDR3 amino acids: CASLGQNHYEQYF. Here the CDR3 DNA reads TGTGCCAGTTTGGGACAGAACCACTACGAGCAGTACTTC. The rearrangement joins TRBV27 to TRBJ2-7; 7 bases are a match to TRBD1. Looked up from germline, CDR1 is MNHEY and CDR2 is SMNVEV (reference sequence). The trim removed 9 bases at V and 3 bases at J, leaving 8 bases unmatched. This CDR3 is 13 amino acids long.

The rearrangement uses TRBV5-1 and TRBJ2-3; D unresolved. Germline loops: CDR1 SGHRS, CDR2 YFSETQ. V was cut by 1 base and J by 2 bases, with 8 bases left in between. The CDR3 runs 14 residues. The CDR3 protein is CASSLFSYTDTQYF. The CDR3 DNA sequence: TGCGCCAGCAGCTTGTTTTCGTACACAGATACGCAGTATTTT.

The gene calls are TRBV6-5 and TRBJ1-3; TRBD1 might be the D (6 bases). The CDR3 is 15 amino acids. CDR1 is MNHEY, CDR2 SVGAGI, per germline. Trimming cost V 8 bases and J 2 bases, with 16 bases left between them. CDR3 nucleotide sequence: TGTGCCAGCGGGCGGGGGCTCCTAGCTGGAAACACCATATATTTT. This sequence encodes CASGRGLLAGNTIYF.

This sequence joins TRBV7-2 and TRBJ2-7; TRBD2 aligns across 8 bases. The CDR3 extends over 14 amino acids. The V gene end was trimmed by 6 bases and the J gene end by 3 bases; junction bases not matched to a gene: 7. The germline gives CDR1 SGHTA, CDR2 FQGNSA. The CDR3 is CASSSFSGSYEQYF. The CDR3, as DNA: TGTGCCAGCAGTTCCTTCAGCGGGAGCTACGAGCAGTACTTC. The full variable domain, completed using reference TRBV7-2 and TRBJ2-7, is GAGVSQSPSNKVTEKGKDVELRCDPISGHTALYWYRQSLGQGLEFLIYFQGNSAPDKSGLPSDRFSAERTGGSVSTLTIQRTQQEDSAVYLCASSSFSGSYEQYFGPGTRLTVT.

This chain links TRBV27 with TRBJ1-5; D ambiguous. The CDR3 loop spans 15 amino acids. V gave up 4 bases and J gave up 0 bases, with 10 bases separating them. The germline gives CDR1 MNHEY, CDR2 SMNVEV (reference sequence). The DNA for the CDR3 is TGTGCCAGCAGTTGGAGAGGGAATAGCAATCAGCCCCAGCATTTT. Translation: CASSWRGNSNQPQHF.

This chain connects TRBV11-2 to TRBJ1-2; a weak D match, TRBD1 (5 bases). CDR1 SGHAT and CDR2 FQNNGV come from the germline V gene. The CDR3 is 13 amino acids. V was cut by 3 bases and J by 5 bases, with 10 bases left in between. The CDR3 DNA reads as TGTGCCAGCAGCTTGGGACTTGGTTATGGCTACACCTTC. Protein sequence: CASSLGLGYGYTF.

V gene TRBV10-3 combines with J gene TRBJ2-1; 7 bases map to TRBD1. This CDR3 comprises 16 residues. The germline V gene encodes CDR1 ENHRY and CDR2 SYGVKD. The ends lost 7 bases at V and 3 bases at J; junction bases unmatched: 12. The CDR3: CAIKSATGSFYNEQFF. CDR3 in DNA: TGTGCCATCAAATCCGCGACAGGGTCTTTCTACAATGAGCAGTTCTTC.

This chain connects TRBV11-2 to TRBJ2-7, with TRBD1 as a possible D gene (5 bases). V lost 2 bases and J lost 3, with 5 bases in between. The length of the CDR3 is 12 residues. From germline, CDR1 is SGHAT and CDR2 FQNNGV. The CDR3 loop is CASSLRGYEQYF. In nucleotides, the CDR3 is TGTGCCAGCAGCTTAAGGGGCTACGAGCAGTACTTC.

In its sample, this clone was seen once. This chain links TRBV5-1 with TRBJ2-3; 9 nucleotides agree with TRBD2. Trimming at V came to 3 bases and at J to 5 bases, leaving 13 bases not matched to a gene. CDR1 is SGHRS and CDR2 is YFSETQ in the germline V gene. The length of the CDR3 is 17 residues. The CDR3 DNA reads as TGCGCCAGCAGCTCCCAGACTAGCGGAATACGAGGAGATACGCAGTATTTT. Amino acid sequence: CASSSQTSGIRGDTQYF.

The chain uses TRBV28 and TRBJ2-7; D might be TRBD2 (5 bases). The CDR3 sequence is 16 residues long. CDR1 is MDHEN and CDR2 is SYDVKM in the germline V gene. V shed 5 bases and J shed 2 bases, with 19 bases lying between them. This chain's CDR3 is CASSASDGGRTYEQYF. The CDR3 region has the DNA TGTGCCAGCAGTGCTTCGGATGGCGGGCGTACCTACGAGCAGTACTTC.

V is TRBV6-5 and J is TRBJ2-7; 12 nucleotides align to TRBD1. The CDR3 has 14 amino acids. Germline V gives CDR1 MNHEY, CDR2 SVGAGI. The ends lost 6 bases at V and 5 bases at J; junction bases unmatched: 5. CDR3 in amino acids: CASRPGQGAHEQYF. For the CDR3, the DNA is TGTGCCAGCAGGCCGGGACAGGGGGCCCACGAGCAGTACTTC.

CDR3 in amino acids: CASSRGLAASYNEQFF. The CDR3 DNA is TGTGCCAGCAGCAGGGGACTAGCGGCTTCCTACAATGAGCAGTTCTTC. The chain has TRBV5-4 and TRBJ2-1, with 11 nucleotides matching TRBD2. Germline CDR1 SGHNT, CDR2 YYREEE (reference sequence). The CDR3 has 16 amino acids. V lost 4 bases and J lost 1; bases outside the gene matches: 4.

The CDR3 protein is CASEGRAYNEQFF. The CDR3 coding sequence is TGTGCCAGTGAGGGTCGAGCTTACAATGAGCAGTTCTTC. The chain combines TRBV19 with TRBJ2-1; D may be TRBD2 (5 bases). There are 13 residues in the CDR3. Trimming stripped 8 bases from V and 4 bases from J, with 12 bases between. Germline V gene data show CDR1 as LNHDA and CDR2 as SQIVND (reference sequence).